These T cell receptor beta chains were read from a single sample in a study of beta chain features in type 1 diabetes. Profiling relied on immunoSEQ multiplex PCR, and the TCRdb table lists in-frame clones only, not all of them. The sample carries 900,000 or so clones, about 17% recorded once. Sequencing was carried out using naive CD4+ T cells from blood. Receptors were obtained from a young woman in good health. Both conserved end residues are part of each CDR3. D genes are given only for firm matches. Not all rows give a size; the values are once, few, many and, for expanded clones, a class.

CDR3 protein,CDR3 DNA,J gene,V gene,D gene,clone size
CASSLLGNSGANVLTF,TGTGCCAGCAGTTTACTTGGGAACTCTGGGGCCAACGTCCTGACTTTC,TRBJ2-6,TRBV27,NA,NA
CAIAGRLAGVRGNEQFF,TGTGCCATAGCCGGTAGACTAGCGGGAGTTCGGGGCAATGAGCAGTTCTTC,TRBJ2-1,TRBV10-3,TRBD2,NA
CSVLLGYEQFF,TGCAGCGTTCTCCTGGGGTATGAGCAGTTCTTC,TRBJ2-1,TRBV29-1,NA,few
CASSLDGGGPRETQYF,TGTGCCAGCAGCCTAGATGGGGGAGGGCCTCGGGAGACCCAGTACTTC,TRBJ2-5,TRBV7-2,TRBD2,NA
CASSPQGTQYF,TGTGCCAGCAGCCCACAAGGGACGCAGTATTTT,TRBJ2-3,TRBV13,NA,few
CASSPFGTSGRAGTDTQYF,TGTGCCAGCAGCCCATTCGGGACTAGCGGGAGGGCCGGCACAGATACGCAGTATTTT,TRBJ2-3,TRBV28,TRBD2,NA
CASSLGTSGRYEQYF,TGTGCCAGCAGCCTAGGGACTAGCGGGAGGTACGAGCAGTACTTC,TRBJ2-7,TRBV7-2,TRBD2,NA
CASSPSGGNQPQHF,TGTGCCAGCTCACCAAGTGGAGGCAATCAGCCCCAGCATTTT,TRBJ1-5,TRBV18,NA,few
CASKRATWGQSGANVLTF,TGTGCCAGCAAAAGGGCCACCTGGGGGCAATCTGGGGCCAACGTCCTGACTTTC,TRBJ2-6,TRBV28,NA,NA
CASSSQAGTNTGELFF,TGTGCCAGCAGTTCCCAAGCGGGAACGAACACCGGGGAGCTGTTTTTT,TRBJ2-2,TRBV10-3,TRBD2,few
CASSDETQYF,TGTGCCAGCAGCGACGAGACCCAGTACTTC,TRBJ2-5,TRBV7-8,NA,NA
CASRPTSNQPQHF,TGTGCCAGCAGACCAACTAGCAATCAGCCCCAGCATTTT,TRBJ1-5,TRBV28,NA,few
CASSPLRLGSGYTDTQYF,TGTGCCAGCAGCCCCCTCAGGCTTGGGAGCGGGTACACAGATACGCAGTATTTT,TRBJ2-3,TRBV7-2,NA,few
CASSPDTYGYTF,TGTGCCAGCAGCCCCGACACCTATGGCTACACCTTC,TRBJ1-2,TRBV7-9,NA,few
CASSPDRDVYGYTF,TGTGCCAGCTCACCCGACAGGGACGTCTATGGCTACACCTTC,TRBJ1-2,TRBV18,TRBD1,few
CARETQYF,TGTGCCCGAGAGACCCAGTACTTC,TRBJ2-5,TRBV6-5,NA,NA
CASSSSLVGTGGTDTQYF,TGTGCCAGCAGCTCTAGCTTGGTCGGGACAGGGGGCACAGATACGCAGTATTTT,TRBJ2-3,TRBV7-9,TRBD1,NA
CATSRGRNRDGNEQFF,TGTGCCACCAGCAGAGGAAGGAACAGGGATGGGAATGAGCAGTTCTTC,TRBJ2-1,TRBV15,NA,NA
CASSFTPHGPDTQYF,TGTGCCAGCAGCTTTACACCCCACGGTCCGGATACGCAGTATTTT,TRBJ2-3,TRBV7-9,NA,few
CASSQLQGRTDTQYF,TGCGCCAGCAGCCAACTACAGGGGAGAACAGATACGCAGTATTTT,TRBJ2-3,TRBV4-3,TRBD1,NA
CASSQGSQFTNEKLFF,TGCGCCAGCAGCCAGGGATCTCAGTTTACTAATGAAAAACTGTTTTTT,TRBJ1-4,TRBV10-2,NA,NA
CASSLSGDLNEQYF,TGTGCCAGCAGCTTGTCGGGAGATTTGAACGAGCAGTACTTC,TRBJ2-7,TRBV7-3,NA,NA
CASSLVGTSTHEQFF,TGTGCCAGCAGCCTCGTGGGGACTAGCACGCATGAGCAGTTCTTC,TRBJ2-1,TRBV6-5,TRBD2,NA
CASSLAGQRSYNEQFF,TGTGCCAGCAGCTTGGCGGGACAACGCTCCTACAATGAGCAGTTCTTC,TRBJ2-1,TRBV7-9,NA,NA
CASSIKAGLEDTQYF,TGTGCCAGCAGCATAAAGGCGGGGCTGGAGGATACGCAGTATTTT,TRBJ2-3,TRBV7-3,NA,NA
CASSFKPPGMTGKNIQYF,TGTGCCAGCAGCTTCAAACCCCCGGGGATGACAGGGAAAAACATTCAGTACTTC,TRBJ2-4,TRBV7-2,TRBD1,few
CASSPGRFSGTDTQYF,TGTGCCAGCAGCCCCGGGAGGTTTTCTGGCACAGATACGCAGTATTTT,TRBJ2-3,TRBV7-3,TRBD2,once